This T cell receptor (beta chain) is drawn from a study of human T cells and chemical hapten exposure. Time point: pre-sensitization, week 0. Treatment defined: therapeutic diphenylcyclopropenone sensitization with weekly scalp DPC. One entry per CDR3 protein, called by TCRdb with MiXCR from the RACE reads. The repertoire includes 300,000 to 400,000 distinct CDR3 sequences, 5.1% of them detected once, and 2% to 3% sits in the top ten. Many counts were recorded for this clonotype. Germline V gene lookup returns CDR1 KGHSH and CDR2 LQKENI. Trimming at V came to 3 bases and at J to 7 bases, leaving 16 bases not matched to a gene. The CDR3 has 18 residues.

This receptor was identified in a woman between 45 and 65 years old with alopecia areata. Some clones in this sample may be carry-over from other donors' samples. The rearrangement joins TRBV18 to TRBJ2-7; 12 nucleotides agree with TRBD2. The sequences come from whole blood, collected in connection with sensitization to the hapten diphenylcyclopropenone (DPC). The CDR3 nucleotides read TGTGCCAGCTCACCCCGACTAGCGGGGGCGCCGGTCCTAAAAGAGCAGTACTTC. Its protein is CASSPRLAGAPVLKEQYF.